This T cell receptor (beta chain) was captured in a study of monozygotic twins with inflammatory bowel disease. Donors each gave around 2.6 ml of blood. Study results and limitations: With others, IBD patients shared fewer clonotypes than healthy twins did, especially with disease activity.

TCRdb reprocessed the 5' RACE reads, keeping one entry per CDR3 protein, no DNA. The table lists about 300,000 distinct CDR3 sequences. Note on this clonotype: Its target is not known.

Germline-derived CDR1 and CDR2 are LGHNA and YNFKEQ. The CDR3 covers 15 residues. The chain employs TRBV4-2 and TRBJ2-5; TCRdb's D call, TRBD1, is unchecked because there is no DNA. The receptor comes from a human donor with ulcerative colitis or Crohn's disease, or a healthy co-twin of an affected twin (not recorded which). The sequencing input was blood. The CDR3 spells CASSQAGEIRETQYF.